The source of this TCR beta chain is a study of cytomegalovirus exposure and HLA in healthy donors. Study outcomes and limitations: In vitro work confirmed that three CMV-associated chains recognize CMV antigens. Reports showed the classifier diagnosing cytomegalovirus status with high specificity and sensitivity. In a later analysis, TCR beta V- and J-gene trimming showed a link to a missense DCLRE1C variant.

This PCR relied on a set of 60 Vbeta primers and 13 Jbeta primers. Libraries were prepared by immunoSEQ multiplex PCR; TCRdb keeps only in-frame clonotypes and omits some of them. The sample lists 180,000 or so clones, about four fifths occurring once. For this clone: Its antigen is not identified.

CDR3 length equals 16 residues. Germline V CDR1 and CDR2: MNHEY, SMNVEV (reference sequence). Trimming removed 6 bases at V and 5 bases at J, with 22 bases between. Though nominally healthy at sampling, donors likely had unrecorded immune exposures. The sequence was collected from a woman under 40 in good health and CMV-seronegative. Source material: PBMCs. The V call is TRBV27, the J call TRBJ1-2; a weak D match, TRBD1 (5 bases). The DNA of the CDR3 is TGTGCCAGCAGCGTCAGGGCCAAACCCGAGATGTATGGCTACACCTTC. Its translation is CASSVRAKPEMYGYTF.